These T cell receptor beta chains were read from a single sample in a study of blood T cells in healthy people across ages. TCRdb re-analysed the 5' RACE reads in MiXCR, keeping a single row per CDR3 protein. The sample has some 1.6 million distinct CDR3 sequences; about 32% are singletons. The specimen was blood. The receptors stem from a woman aged 25 to 39 in good health. The CDR3 runs from the conserved cysteine through the conserved F or W. A D gene is named only where the DNA matches it firmly. Not every row has a clone size; where given, it reads once, few, many or a size class.

CDR3 DNA,CDR3 protein,V gene,D gene,clone size,CDR3 length,J gene
TGTGCCAGCAGTCACGGGCACGAGCAGTACTTC,CASSHGHEQYF,TRBV28,.,few,11,TRBJ2-7
TGTGCCAGCAGTTCCCGGGACAGAGGCGTCGACGAGCAGTACTTC,CASSSRDRGVDEQYF,TRBV2,TRBD1,.,15,TRBJ2-7
TGCAGTGCCAGGACAGGGGGCACAACTAATGAAAAGCTGTTTTTT,CSARTGGTTNEKLFF,TRBV20-1,TRBD1,.,15,TRBJ1-4
TGTGCCTGGAGTGTAGCAATGCGATCAGCCAAAAACATTCAGTACTTC,CAWSVAMRSAKNIQYF,TRBV30,.,.,16,TRBJ2-4
TGCGCCAGCAGCCAAGGGTCCGGAGTGAACACTGAAGCTTTCTTT,CASSQGSGVNTEAFF,TRBV4-1,.,.,15,TRBJ1-1
TGCGCCAGCAGCTTGGGAATGATTTCTAGCGGGAGAGGAGCGACAGAGACCCAGTACTTC,CASSLGMISSGRGATETQYF,TRBV5-1,TRBD2,once,20,TRBJ2-5
TGTGCCAGCCAATCGGGGCAAGAGACCCAGTACTTC,CASQSGQETQYF,TRBV2,.,few,12,TRBJ2-5
TGTGCCAGCAGTTACGCTCGGTCGGGAAGAGAGACCCAGTACTTC,CASSYARSGRETQYF,TRBV6-2/TRBV6-3,.,few,15,TRBJ2-5
TGTGCCAGCAGTACGTGGGGCAGAGACTACGAGCAGTACTTC,CASSTWGRDYEQYF,TRBV28,.,few,14,TRBJ2-7
TGCGCCAGCAGCCGGACCTTGGGACTAGGTGGTCACGAGCAGTACTTC,CASSRTLGLGGHEQYF,TRBV4-1,TRBD2,.,16,TRBJ2-7
TGCGCCAGCCAAAAAAGACAGGGGTTGACAGATACGCAGTATTTT,CASQKRQGLTDTQYF,TRBV5-1,TRBD1,few,15,TRBJ2-3
TGCGCCAGCAGCCAAGATCAAGTGTGGGGCTACACCTTC,CASSQDQVWGYTF,TRBV4-1,.,.,13,TRBJ1-2
TGTGCCAGCAGCCGACAGGGAGAGACCCAGTACTTC,CASSRQGETQYF,TRBV6-5,TRBD1,many,12,TRBJ2-5
TGTGCCAGCAGCTCTGACAGGGGGCACTCTAACTATGGCTACACCTTC,CASSSDRGHSNYGYTF,TRBV5-4,TRBD1,few,16,TRBJ1-2
TGTGTCAGCAGCTCTAGGTCTGGCGTGCAGACCCAGTACTTC,CVSSSRSGVQTQYF,TRBV11-2,.,.,14,TRBJ2-5
TGTGCCAGCAGCCAGGGGAAACTACCCTCTTCAGATACGCAGTATTTT,CASSQGKLPSSDTQYF,TRBV4-2,.,few,16,TRBJ2-3
TGTGCCAGCAGTGAATATTTCTACAATGAGCAGTTCTTC,CASSEYFYNEQFF,TRBV25-1,.,few,13,TRBJ2-1
TGTGCCAGCAGTAGCGGGAGCCCCTCCTACAATGAGCAGTTCTTC,CASSSGSPSYNEQFF,TRBV6-2/TRBV6-3,TRBD2,.,15,TRBJ2-1
TGTGCCACCAGGCTGGGGGGGGGCGCCTACGAGCAGTACTTC,CATRLGGGAYEQYF,TRBV6-6,.,.,14,TRBJ2-7
TGCAGTGCTAGAGCGGTGAGACTAGCGGGGAGTTACAATGAGCAGTTCTTC,CSARAVRLAGSYNEQFF,TRBV20-1,TRBD2,.,17,TRBJ2-1
TGTGCCAGCGGGATCGGGGCCGAGCAGTACTTC,CASGIGAEQYF,TRBV27,.,.,11,TRBJ2-7
TGTGCCAGCAGCTTAAGCCCGATGAGGGAGCAGTACTTC,CASSLSPMREQYF,TRBV7-6,.,few,13,TRBJ2-7